The rows below give T cell receptor beta chains drawn from one sample of a study of blood T cells in healthy people across ages. TCRdb reprocessed the 5' RACE reads with MiXCR, giving one entry per CDR3 protein. The table has about 940,000 distinct CDR3 sequences, roughly 50% seen once; the top ten hold 13%. Source material: blood. These receptors all stem from a man under 40 in good health. CDR3s include the opening cysteine and the closing phenylalanine or tryptophan. The order of the fields is V gene, D gene, CDR3 length, clone size, J gene, CDR3 protein, CDR3 DNA. A D gene is named only where the DNA matches it firmly. Size is omitted from some rows. Given values are once, few, many or a class for expanded clones.

TRBV5-1	.	12	.	TRBJ2-3	CASSPLAVTQYF	TGCGCCAGCAGCCCCCTAGCAGTTACGCAGTATTTT
TRBV11-1	TRBD1	15	few	TRBJ1-6	CASSLGGTGDSPLHF	TGTGCCAGCAGCTTAGGAGGGACAGGTGATTCACCCCTCCACTTT
TRBV3-1	.	15	.	TRBJ2-1	CASSQGQGIHNEQFF	TGTGCCAGCAGCCAAGGGCAGGGTATACACAATGAGCAGTTCTTC
TRBV6-2/TRBV6-3	.	12	.	TRBJ2-7	CASTGGLHEQYF	TGTGCCAGCACCGGAGGTCTCCACGAGCAGTACTTC
TRBV7-9	TRBD2	20	few	TRBJ2-1	CASSLREITAGASSYNEQFF	TGTGCCAGCAGCTTAAGGGAGATTACAGCGGGGGCCAGCTCCTACAATGAGCAGTTCTTC
TRBV24-1	TRBD1	15	.	TRBJ1-2	CATSDPRQGGSGYTF	TGTGCCACCAGTGATCCTAGGCAGGGGGGATCCGGCTACACCTTC
TRBV28	.	12	few	TRBJ1-5	CASRGSAKIQHF	TGTGCCAGCCGAGGCTCTGCGAAGATCCAGCATTTT
TRBV4-2	.	16	many	TRBJ2-3	CASSPSEGGGTDTQYF	TGTGCCAGCAGCCCCAGCGAGGGGGGCGGAACAGATACGCAGTATTTT
TRBV5-1	.	16	.	TRBJ2-7	CASSPSPLDRPYEQYF	TGCGCCAGCAGCCCATCCCCCCTGGACCGACCCTACGAGCAGTACTTC
TRBV7-2	.	14	few	TRBJ2-1	CASSSGFISWEQFF	TGTGCCAGCAGCTCCGGTTTCATTTCATGGGAGCAGTTCTTC